This T cell receptor (beta chain) was identified during a study of cytotoxic CD8 clonotypes in ibrutinib-treated CLL. Trimming shortened V by 4 bases and J by 4 bases, and 7 bases separated the two germline ends. Germline V gene sequence: CDR1 MNHNS, CDR2 SASEGT. The CDR3 loop spans 12 amino acids. This clone was found once. Profiling relied on immunoSEQ multiplex PCR, and the TCRdb table lists in-frame clones only, not all of them. Among approximately 320,000 clones, over 60% were seen once, and the ten largest hold around 6.3%. This clonotype originated in a human donor with chronic lymphocytic leukemia. The sequencing here drew on PBMCs, taken after 36 months of ibrutinib treatment. The chain carries TRBV6-1 and TRBJ2-5; no clear D gene. Here the CDR3 reads CASSALLETQYF. In nucleotides, the CDR3 is TGTGCCAGCAGTGCCCTGCTAGAGACCCAGTACTTC.